Below, 18 T cell receptor beta chains from the same sample are listed, as sequenced in a study of blood T cell repertoires in COVID-19. Data came from immunoSEQ multiplex PCR; TCRdb stores just in-frame clones and leaves some out. The data show 140,000 or so clones, roughly 77% seen once. The source material was peripheral blood. These TCRs come from a woman in her seventies with COVID-19, enrolled during active disease.

This chain's CDR3 is CSVGFHKGSEKLFF. CDR3 DNA: TGCAGCGTTGGTTTCCATAAGGGGTCTGAAAAACTGTTTTTT. The rearrangement links TRBV29-1 to TRBJ1-4, with a possible D match to TRBD1 (5 bases). This CDR3 comprises 14 residues. The germline V gene has CDR1 SQVTM and CDR2 ANQGSEA. Trimming cost V 4 bases and J 7 bases, with 16 bases left between them.

The chain couples TRBV15 to TRBJ2-7, with D uncertain. Germline CDR1 reads LNHNV; CDR2 reads YYDKDF (reference sequence). The CDR3 sequence is 13 residues long. Trimming shortened V by 8 bases and J by 0 bases, and 11 bases separated the two germline ends. The CDR3 spells CATLGEDSYEQYF. The CDR3 nucleotides are TGTGCCACCCTGGGTGAGGACTCCTACGAGCAGTACTTC.

The chain employs TRBV4-1 and TRBJ1-3; unclear D gene. The CDR3 is 15 amino acids. V lost 4 bases to trimming and J lost 4 bases, with 14 bases between them. Germline values: CDR1 MGHRA, CDR2 YSYEKL. The CDR3 region is CASSPDGGRGNTIYF. The CDR3 region has the DNA TGCGCCAGCAGCCCAGACGGAGGGAGAGGAAACACCATATATTTT.

This clone has just a few counts. This sequence joins TRBV5-1 and TRBJ1-1; D is perhaps TRBD1 (6 bases). The CDR3 consists of 17 residues. V dropped 2 bases and J dropped 4 bases, with 21 bases sitting between them. CDR1 and CDR2 from the germline V gene are SGHRS and YFSETQ. CDR3: CASSLNSWDTRFTEAFF. In nucleotides, the CDR3 is TGCGCCAGCAGCTTAAATAGTTGGGACACCCGCTTCACTGAAGCTTTCTTT. The full variable domain, rest sourced from reference TRBV5-1 and TRBJ1-1, is KAGVTQTPRYLIKTRGQQVTLSCSPISGHRSVSWYQQTPGQGLQFLFEYFSETQRNKGNFPGRFSGRQFSNSRSEMNVSTLELGDSALYLCASSLNSWDTRFTEAFFGQGTRLTVV.

The V and J genes are TRBV5-1 and TRBJ1-4, with TRBD1 identical over 8 bases. The CDR3 totals 16 residues. The V and J ends lost 3 bases and 7 bases, in that order; junction bases with no gene match: 11. Per germline, CDR1 SGHRS and CDR2 YFSETQ. The CDR3 loop reads CASSSGQGTISEKLFF. CDR3 nucleotide sequence: TGCGCCAGCAGCTCCGGACAGGGTACCATATCTGAAAAACTGTTTTTT.

This chain links TRBV3-1 (or the pseudogene TRBV3-2) with TRBJ1-1; the D is unclear. Germline loops: CDR1 LGHDT, CDR2 YNNKEL (reference sequence). V lost 4 bases, J lost 4 bases, and 10 bases lay in between. This CDR3 contains 13 residues. The CDR3 DNA sequence: TGTGCCAGCAGCCTACTTCGGGGCACTGAAGCTTTCTTT. Residues: CASSLLRGTEAFF.

The genes are TRBV28 and TRBJ2-7; 10 nucleotides match TRBD1. This CDR3 has 16 residues. J gave up 3 bases and V 10 bases, and 15 bases lay outside the gene matches. Germline CDR1 reads MDHEN; CDR2 reads SYDVKM. Here the CDR3 reads CATTPPLGQGNYEQYF. CDR3 sequence (DNA): TGTGCCACCACCCCCCCCCTGGGACAGGGGAACTACGAGCAGTACTTC.

The genes are TRBV7-2 and TRBJ2-1, with D unresolved. Germline CDR1 SGHTA, CDR2 FQGNSA. The CDR3 extends over 12 amino acids. V dropped 5 bases and J dropped 5 bases, with 7 bases sitting between them. The CDR3 loop is CASSPPDNEQFF. The CDR3, as DNA: TGTGCCAGCAGCCCCCCCGACAATGAGCAGTTCTTC.

The chain's CDR3 is CASSRQGANYGYTF. Here the CDR3 DNA reads TGTGCCAGCAGCAGACAGGGGGCCAACTATGGCTACACCTTC. The genes are TRBV7-2 and TRBJ1-2, with TRBD1 identical over 10 bases. V shed 5 bases and J 2 bases; nucleotides not matched to a gene: 2. Germline lookup yields CDR1 SGHTA and CDR2 FQGNSA. There are 14 residues in the CDR3. The variable domain in full, completed from reference TRBV7-2 and TRBJ1-2, reads GAGVSQSPSNKVTEKGKDVELRCDPISGHTALYWYRQSLGQGLEFLIYFQGNSAPDKSGLPSDRFSAERTGGSVSTLTIQRTQQEDSAVYLCASSRQGANYGYTFGSGTRLTVV.

J is TRBJ1-1 and V is TRBV5-1, with TRBD1 matching 9 bases. Germline V gene sequence: CDR1 SGHRS, CDR2 YFSETQ. V lost 6 bases to trimming and J lost 5 bases; unmatched junction nucleotides: 8. The CDR3 extends over 14 amino acids. Here the CDR3 reads CASTEQGAGTEAFF. The DNA of the CDR3 is TGCGCCAGCACAGAACAGGGGGCCGGGACTGAAGCTTTCTTT.

This clone came up many times. The rearrangement uses TRBV9 and TRBJ1-2, with D perhaps TRBD1 (6 bases). V was shortened by 1 base and J by 4 bases, with 11 bases between the two germline ends. Germline V gene sequence: CDR1 SGDLS, CDR2 YYNGEE. This CDR3 comprises 14 residues. Here the CDR3 DNA reads TGTGCCAGCAGCGTATCCGGGACAACCTATGGCTACACCTTC. Protein product: CASSVSGTTYGYTF.

The genes are TRBV28 and TRBJ1-4, with a tentative D call TRBD1 (6 bases). Germline V lookup: CDR1 MDHEN, CDR2 SYDVKM. The CDR3 is 12 amino acids. This chain's CDR3 is CAHGQPNEKLFF. The DNA of the CDR3 is TGTGCACACGGACAGCCCAATGAAAAACTGTTTTTT.

The chain is built from TRBV18 and TRBJ2-5, with 8 nucleotides matching TRBD1. This CDR3 has 13 residues. Looked up from germline, CDR1 is KGHSH and CDR2 is LQKENI. The ends lost 5 bases at V and 5 bases at J; junction bases unmatched: 4. CDR3 sequence: CASSATGEETQYF. CDR3 DNA: TGTGCCAGCTCAGCGACAGGGGAGGAGACCCAGTACTTC.

This chain links TRBV30 with TRBJ1-2, with D perhaps matching TRBD1 (6 bases). The germline V gene encodes CDR1 GTSNPN and CDR2 SVGIG (reference sequence). The CDR3 is made up of 12 amino acids. Trimming stripped 3 bases from V and 7 bases from J, with 12 bases between. This CDR3 is CAWRAGAGGYTF. The CDR3 DNA follows: TGTGCCTGGAGAGCAGGGGCGGGTGGCTACACCTTC. The full variable domain, its missing parts supplied by reference TRBV30 and TRBJ1-2, is SQTIHQWPATLVQPVGSPLSLECTVEGTSNPNLYWYRQAAGRGLQLLFYSVGIGQISSEVPQNLSASRPQDRQFILSSKKLLLSDSGFYLCAWRAGAGGYTFGSGTRLTVV.

The rearrangement links TRBV12-3 or TRBV12-4 to TRBJ2-2; TRBD2 is a possible D gene (7 bases). The CDR3 is 13 amino acids. The V end lost 5 bases, the J end lost 8 bases, and 12 bases lay between the germline ends. DNA for the CDR3: TGTGCCAGCAGTCCGGGGGGCCGTGGGGAGCTGTTTTTT. It specifies CASSPGGRGELFF.

The J gene is TRBJ2-7, the V gene TRBV11-2; a weak D match, TRBD1 (6 bases). CDR1 is SGHAT and CDR2 is FQNNGV in the germline V gene. The V and J ends lost 0 bases and 8 bases respectively, with 14 bases between them. This CDR3 region has 14 residues. This CDR3 is CASSLDRGSTKQYF. The CDR3 DNA sequence: TGTGCCAGCAGCTTAGACAGGGGATCTACGAAGCAGTACTTC.

This clone turned up a few times. The chain recombines TRBV5-1 with TRBJ1-1; 7 nucleotides align to TRBD1. The germline V gene encodes CDR1 SGHRS and CDR2 YFSETQ. This CDR3 comprises 14 residues. J gave up 1 base and V 4 bases, and 4 bases lay outside the gene matches. DNA for the CDR3: TGCGCCAGCAGCACCGGGACAGCGAACACTGAAGCTTTCTTT. Amino acids: CASSTGTANTEAFF.

This clone has just a few counts. The chain employs TRBV2 and TRBJ1-2; TRBD1 aligns across 7 bases. The CDR3 is made up of 13 amino acids. V was pared by 5 bases and J by 6 bases, with 6 bases of the junction left unmatched. The germline gives CDR1 SNHLY, CDR2 FYNNEI. The CDR3 sequence: CASSLGQMNGYTF. In DNA, the CDR3 is TGTGCCAGCAGTTTGGGACAGATGAATGGCTACACCTTC.